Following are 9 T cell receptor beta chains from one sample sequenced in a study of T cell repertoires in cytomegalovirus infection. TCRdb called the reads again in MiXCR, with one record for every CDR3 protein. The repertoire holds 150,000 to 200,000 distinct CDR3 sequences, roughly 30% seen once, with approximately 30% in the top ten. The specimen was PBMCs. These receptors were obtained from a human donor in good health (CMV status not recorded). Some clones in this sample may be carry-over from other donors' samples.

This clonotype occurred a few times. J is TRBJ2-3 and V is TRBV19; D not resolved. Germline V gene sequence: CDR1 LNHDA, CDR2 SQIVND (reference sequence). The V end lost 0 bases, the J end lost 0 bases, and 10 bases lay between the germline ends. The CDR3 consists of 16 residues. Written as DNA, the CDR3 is TGTGCCAGTAGTATAGAAGGCCGGTTGAGCACAGATACGCAGTATTTT. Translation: CASSIEGRLSTDTQYF.

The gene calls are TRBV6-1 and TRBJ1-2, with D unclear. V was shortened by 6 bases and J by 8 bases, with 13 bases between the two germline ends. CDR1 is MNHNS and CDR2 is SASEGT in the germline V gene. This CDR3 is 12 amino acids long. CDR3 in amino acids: CASRDLMRGYTF. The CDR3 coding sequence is TGTGCCAGCAGGGATCTCATGCGGGGCTACACCTTC.

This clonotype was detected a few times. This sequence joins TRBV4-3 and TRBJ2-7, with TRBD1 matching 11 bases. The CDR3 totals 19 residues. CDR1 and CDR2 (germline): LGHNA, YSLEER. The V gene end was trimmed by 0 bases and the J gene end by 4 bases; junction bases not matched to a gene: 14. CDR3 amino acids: CASSQEARDRGSITYEQYF. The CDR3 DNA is TGCGCCAGCAGCCAAGAAGCAAGGGACAGGGGGTCCATTACTTACGAGCAGTACTTC.

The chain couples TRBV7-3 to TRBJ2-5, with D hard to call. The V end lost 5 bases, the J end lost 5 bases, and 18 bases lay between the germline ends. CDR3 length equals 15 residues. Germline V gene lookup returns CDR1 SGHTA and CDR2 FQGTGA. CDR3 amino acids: CASSASGRAWETQYF. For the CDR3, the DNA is TGTGCCAGCAGCGCCTCGGGTAGAGCCTGGGAGACCCAGTACTTC.

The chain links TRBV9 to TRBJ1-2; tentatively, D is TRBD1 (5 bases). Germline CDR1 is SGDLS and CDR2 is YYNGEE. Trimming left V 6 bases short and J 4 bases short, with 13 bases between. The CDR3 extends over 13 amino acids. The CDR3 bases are TGTGCCAGCACCTCGCCGGGGGTCTATGGCTACACCTTC. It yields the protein CASTSPGVYGYTF.

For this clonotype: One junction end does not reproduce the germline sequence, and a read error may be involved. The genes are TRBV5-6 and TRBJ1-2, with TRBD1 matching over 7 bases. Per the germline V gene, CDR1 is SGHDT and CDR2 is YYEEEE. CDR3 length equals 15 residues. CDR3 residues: CDSSWETGKDYGYTF. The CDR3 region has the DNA TGTGACAGCAGCTGGGAGACAGGGAAGGACTATGGCTACACCTTC.

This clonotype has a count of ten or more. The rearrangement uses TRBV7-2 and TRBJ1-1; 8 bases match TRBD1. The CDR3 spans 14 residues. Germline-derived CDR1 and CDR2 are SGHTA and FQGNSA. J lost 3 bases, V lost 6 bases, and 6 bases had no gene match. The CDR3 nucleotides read TGTGCCAGCAGACCCGACAGGGGTGACACTGAAGCTTTCTTT. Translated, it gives CASRPDRGDTEAFF.

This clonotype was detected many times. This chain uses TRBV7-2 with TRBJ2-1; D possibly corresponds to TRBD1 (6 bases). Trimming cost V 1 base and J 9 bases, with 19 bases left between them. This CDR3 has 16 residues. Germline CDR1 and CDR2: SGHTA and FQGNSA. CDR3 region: CASSLELGDTGIEQFF. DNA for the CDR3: TGTGCCAGCAGCTTAGAATTGGGGGACACCGGGATTGAGCAGTTCTTC.

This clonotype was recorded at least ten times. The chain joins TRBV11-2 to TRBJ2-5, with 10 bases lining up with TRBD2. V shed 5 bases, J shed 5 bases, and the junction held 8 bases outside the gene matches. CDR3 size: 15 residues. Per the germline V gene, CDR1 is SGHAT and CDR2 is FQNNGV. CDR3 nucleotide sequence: TGTGCCAGCAGCAAAGCCTCGGGACTAGCGGAGACCCAGTACTTC. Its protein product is CASSKASGLAETQYF.